This TCR beta chain is from a study of cytomegalovirus exposure and HLA in healthy donors. General study results and limits: Reports described diagnosis of cytomegalovirus status by the classifier as highly specific and sensitive. Later analysis revealed greater clonal expansion in HLA-associated TCR beta chains than in equally common others. Only CMV serostatus was available as immune exposure information.

Germline V gives CDR1 SGHRS, CDR2 YFSETQ. The CDR3 runs 15 residues. J gave up 4 bases and V 4 bases, and 7 bases lay outside the gene matches. With respect to this clone: The antigen remains unidentified.

The PCR made use of 60 Vbeta and 13 Jbeta primers. The data were produced by immunoSEQ multiplex PCR, yet TCRdb's version contains in-frame clones alone and is incomplete. The sample contains about 120,000 clones, around 76% of which appear only once. The sequence was collected from a woman between 35 and 50 years old in good health and CMV-seropositive. This chain joins TRBV5-1 and TRBJ1-3; 8 bases line up with TRBD1. Specimen: PBMCs. CDR3 in amino acids: CASSATRGQGNTIYF. The DNA of the CDR3 is TGCGCCAGCAGCGCTACCAGGGGGCAGGGAAACACCATATATTTT.